The T cell receptor beta chain described here comes from a study of neurological immune-mediated disorders. Many counts were recorded for this clonotype. Its cognate antigen is unknown. Trimming removed 0 bases from V and 4 bases from J; junction bases left unmatched: 5. Germline CDR1 reads SEHNR; CDR2 reads FQNEAQ (reference sequence). The CDR3 runs 16 residues. Whole-study results and caveats: When grouped phylogenetically, the repertoires of 18 of the 34 multiple sclerosis patients fell together in one related-CDR3 cluster, which is a possible signature.

Each CDR3 protein is one row after TCRdb ran MiXCR on the 5' RACE reads. The sample lists tens of thousands of distinct CDR3 sequences; more than 3% were seen once. Source material: PBMCs. This TCR came from a man in his thirties or forties with multiple sclerosis. The chain recombines TRBV7-9 with TRBJ2-3; TRBD2 agrees at 9 bases. The CDR3 DNA reads TGTGCCAGCAGCTTAGCAGCGGGGGGCCTTCCAGATACGCAGTATTTT. It codes for CASSLAAGGLPDTQYF.